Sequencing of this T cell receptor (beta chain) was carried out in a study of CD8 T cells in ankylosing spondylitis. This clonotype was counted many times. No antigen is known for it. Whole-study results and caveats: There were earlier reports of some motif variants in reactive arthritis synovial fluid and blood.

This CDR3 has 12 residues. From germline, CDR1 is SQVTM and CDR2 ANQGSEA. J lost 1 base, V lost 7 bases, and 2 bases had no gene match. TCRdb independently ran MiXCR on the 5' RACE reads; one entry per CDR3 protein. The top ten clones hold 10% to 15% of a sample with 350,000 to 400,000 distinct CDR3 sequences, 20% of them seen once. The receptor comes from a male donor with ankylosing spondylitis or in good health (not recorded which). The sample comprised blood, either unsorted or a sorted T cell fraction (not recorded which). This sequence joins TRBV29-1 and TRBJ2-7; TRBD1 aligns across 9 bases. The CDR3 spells CSAGTGSYEQYF. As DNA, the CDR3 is TGCAGCGCCGGGACAGGGTCCTACGAGCAGTACTTC.